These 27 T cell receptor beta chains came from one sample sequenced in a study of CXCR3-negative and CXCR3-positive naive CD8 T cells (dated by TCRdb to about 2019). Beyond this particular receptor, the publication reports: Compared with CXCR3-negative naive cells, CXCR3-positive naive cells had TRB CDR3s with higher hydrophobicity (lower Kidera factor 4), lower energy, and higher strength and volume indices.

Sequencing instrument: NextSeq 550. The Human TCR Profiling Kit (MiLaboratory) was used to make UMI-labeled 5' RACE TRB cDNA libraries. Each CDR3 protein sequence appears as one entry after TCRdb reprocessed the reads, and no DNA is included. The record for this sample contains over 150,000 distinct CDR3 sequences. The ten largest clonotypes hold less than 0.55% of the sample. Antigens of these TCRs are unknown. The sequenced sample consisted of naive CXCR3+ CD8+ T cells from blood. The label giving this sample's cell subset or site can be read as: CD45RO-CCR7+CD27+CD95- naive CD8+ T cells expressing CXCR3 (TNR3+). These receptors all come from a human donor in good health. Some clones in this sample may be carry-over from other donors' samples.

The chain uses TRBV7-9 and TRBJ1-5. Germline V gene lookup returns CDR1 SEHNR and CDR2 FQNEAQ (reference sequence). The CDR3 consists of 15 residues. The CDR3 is CASSLSGNSNQPQHF.

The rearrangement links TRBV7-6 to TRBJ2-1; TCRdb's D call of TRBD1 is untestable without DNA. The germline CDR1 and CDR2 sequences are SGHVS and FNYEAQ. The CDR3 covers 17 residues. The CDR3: CASSLGTGSAYYNEQFF.

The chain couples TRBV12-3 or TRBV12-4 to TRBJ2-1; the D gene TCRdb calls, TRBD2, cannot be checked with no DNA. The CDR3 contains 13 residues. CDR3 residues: CASNYPDSRGQFF.

CDR3 in amino acids: CASSQDWAGGGPDEQYF. The chain combines TRBV4-3 with TRBJ2-7; TCRdb indicates TRBD2, and absent DNA this call remains unverified. Germline V gene lookup returns CDR1 LGHNA and CDR2 YSLEER. The CDR3 loop spans 17 amino acids.

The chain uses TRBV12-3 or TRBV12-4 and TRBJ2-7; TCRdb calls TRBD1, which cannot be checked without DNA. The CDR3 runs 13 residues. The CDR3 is CASRGQGLYEQYF.

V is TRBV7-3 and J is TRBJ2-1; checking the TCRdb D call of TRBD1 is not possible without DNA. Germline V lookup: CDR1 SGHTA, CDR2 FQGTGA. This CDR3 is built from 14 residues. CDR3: CASSLVGGQDEQFF.

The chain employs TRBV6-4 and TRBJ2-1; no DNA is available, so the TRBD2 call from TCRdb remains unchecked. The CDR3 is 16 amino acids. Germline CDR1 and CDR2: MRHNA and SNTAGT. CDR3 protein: CASSDWGLAELNEQFF.

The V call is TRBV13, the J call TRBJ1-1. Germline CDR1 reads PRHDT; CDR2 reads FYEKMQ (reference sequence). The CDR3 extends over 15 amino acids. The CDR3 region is CASSLITETNTEAFF.

This CDR3 is CASSQTRLAGVTDTQYF. This chain links TRBV4-1 with TRBJ2-3; the D call of TRBD2 rests on TCRdb alone, since no DNA is present to check it. CDR1 MGHRA and CDR2 YSYEKL come from the germline V gene. The CDR3 loop spans 17 amino acids.

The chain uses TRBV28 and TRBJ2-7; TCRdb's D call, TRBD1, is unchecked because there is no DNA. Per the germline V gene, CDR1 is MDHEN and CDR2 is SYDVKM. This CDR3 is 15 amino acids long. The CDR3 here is CATLFASGLSYEQYF.

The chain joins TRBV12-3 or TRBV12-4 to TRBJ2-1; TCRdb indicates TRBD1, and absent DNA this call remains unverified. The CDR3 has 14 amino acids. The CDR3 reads CASGGEGSYNEQFF.

The CDR3 region is CASSADSLILYGYTF. The chain carries TRBV7-9 and TRBJ1-2; the TCRdb D gene call, TRBD1, has no DNA to confirm it. The CDR3 length is 15 residues. Germline CDR1 is SEHNR and CDR2 is FQNEAQ (reference sequence). The full variable domain, with the rest looked up from reference TRBV7-9 and TRBJ1-2, is DTGVSQNPRHKITKRGQNVTFRCDPISEHNRLYWYRQTLGQGPEFLTYFQNEAQLEKSRLLSDRFSAERPKGSFSTLEIQRTEQGDSAMYLCASSADSLILYGYTFGSGTRLTVV.

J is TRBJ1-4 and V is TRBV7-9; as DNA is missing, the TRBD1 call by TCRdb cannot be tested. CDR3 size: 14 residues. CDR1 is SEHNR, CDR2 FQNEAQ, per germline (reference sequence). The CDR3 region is CASSPQGAGEKLFF.

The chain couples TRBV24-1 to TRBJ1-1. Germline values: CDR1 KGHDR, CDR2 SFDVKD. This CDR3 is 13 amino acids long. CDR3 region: CATSPGSGTEAFF.

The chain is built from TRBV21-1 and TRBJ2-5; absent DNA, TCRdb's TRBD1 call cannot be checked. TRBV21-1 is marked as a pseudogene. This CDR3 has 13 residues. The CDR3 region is CAGGVGGRETQYF.

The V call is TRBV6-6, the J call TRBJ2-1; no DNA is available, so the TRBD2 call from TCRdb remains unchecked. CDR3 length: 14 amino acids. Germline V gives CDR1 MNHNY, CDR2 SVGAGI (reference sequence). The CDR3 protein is CASSPSGRSNEQFF.

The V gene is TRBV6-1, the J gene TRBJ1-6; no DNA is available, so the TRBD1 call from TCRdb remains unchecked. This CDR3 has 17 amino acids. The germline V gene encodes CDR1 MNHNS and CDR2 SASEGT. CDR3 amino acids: CASSEALGQGPYSPLHF.

CDR3 residues: CASSFTPPGLAGDTDTQYF. The chain is built from TRBV11-2 and TRBJ2-3; TCRdb returns TRBD2, unconfirmable since there is no DNA. In germline, CDR1 is SGHAT, CDR2 FQNNGV. This CDR3 spans 19 amino acids.

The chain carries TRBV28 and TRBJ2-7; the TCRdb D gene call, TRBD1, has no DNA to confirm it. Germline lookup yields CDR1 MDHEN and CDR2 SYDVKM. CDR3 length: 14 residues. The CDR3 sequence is CASSFPGQPYEQYF.

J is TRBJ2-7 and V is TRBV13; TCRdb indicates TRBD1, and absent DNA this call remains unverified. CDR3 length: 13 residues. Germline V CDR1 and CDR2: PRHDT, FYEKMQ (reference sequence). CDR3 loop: CASGDGTSYEQYF.

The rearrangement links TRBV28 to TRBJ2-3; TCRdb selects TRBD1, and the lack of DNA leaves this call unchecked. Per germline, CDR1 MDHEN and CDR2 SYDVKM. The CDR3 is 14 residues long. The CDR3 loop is CASSSGQFPDTQYF.

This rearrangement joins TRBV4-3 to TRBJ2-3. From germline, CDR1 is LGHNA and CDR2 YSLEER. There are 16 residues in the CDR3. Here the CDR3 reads CASSQEGGGWADTQYF.

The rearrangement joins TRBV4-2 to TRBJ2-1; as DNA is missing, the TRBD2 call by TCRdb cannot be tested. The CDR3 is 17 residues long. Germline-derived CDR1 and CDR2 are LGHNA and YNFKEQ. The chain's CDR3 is CASSQDASGGARNEQFF.

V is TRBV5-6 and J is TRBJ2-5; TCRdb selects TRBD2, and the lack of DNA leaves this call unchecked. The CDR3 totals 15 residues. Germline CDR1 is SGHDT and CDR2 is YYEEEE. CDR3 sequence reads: CTSSAPGGPGETQYF. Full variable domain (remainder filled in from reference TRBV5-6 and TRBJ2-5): DAGVTQSPTHLIKTRGQQVTLRCSPKSGHDTVSWYQQALGQGPQFIFQYYEEEERQRGNFPDRFSGHQFPNYSSELNVNALLLGDSALYLCTSSAPGGPGETQYFGPGTRLLVL.

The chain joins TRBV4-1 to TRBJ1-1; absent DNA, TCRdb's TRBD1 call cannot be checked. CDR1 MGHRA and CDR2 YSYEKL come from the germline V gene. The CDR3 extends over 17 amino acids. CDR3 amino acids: CASSQGVGTGMNTEAFF.

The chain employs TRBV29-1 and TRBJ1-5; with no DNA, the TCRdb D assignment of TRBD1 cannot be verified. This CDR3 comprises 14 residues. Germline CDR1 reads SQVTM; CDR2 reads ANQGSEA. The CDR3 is CSVAVAGSNQPQHF.

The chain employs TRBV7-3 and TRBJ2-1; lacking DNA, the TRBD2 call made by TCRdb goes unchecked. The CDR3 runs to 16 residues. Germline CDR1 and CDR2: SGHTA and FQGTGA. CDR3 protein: CASSLDELAGVGEQFF.